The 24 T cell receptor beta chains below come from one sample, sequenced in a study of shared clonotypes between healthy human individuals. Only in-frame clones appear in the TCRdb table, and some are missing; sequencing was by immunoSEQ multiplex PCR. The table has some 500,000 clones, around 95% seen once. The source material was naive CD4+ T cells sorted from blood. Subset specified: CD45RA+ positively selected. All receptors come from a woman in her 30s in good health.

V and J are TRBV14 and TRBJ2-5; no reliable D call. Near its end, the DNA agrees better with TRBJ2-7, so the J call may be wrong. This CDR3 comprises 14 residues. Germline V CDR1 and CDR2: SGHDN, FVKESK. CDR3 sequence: CASSRTLGTYEQYF. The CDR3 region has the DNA TGTGCCAGCAGCCGCACCTTGGGAACCTACGAGCAGTACTTC.

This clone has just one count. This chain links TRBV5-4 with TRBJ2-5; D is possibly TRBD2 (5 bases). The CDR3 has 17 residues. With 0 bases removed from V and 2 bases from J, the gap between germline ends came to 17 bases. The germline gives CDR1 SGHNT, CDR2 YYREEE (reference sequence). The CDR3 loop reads CASSLDRWESRQETQYF. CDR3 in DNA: TGTGCCAGCAGCTTGGATAGGTGGGAGAGCCGGCAAGAGACCCAGTACTTC.

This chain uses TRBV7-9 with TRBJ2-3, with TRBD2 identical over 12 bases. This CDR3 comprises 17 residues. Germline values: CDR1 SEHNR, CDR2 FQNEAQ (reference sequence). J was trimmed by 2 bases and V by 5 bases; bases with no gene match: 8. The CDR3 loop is CASSAMWTSGDTDTQYF. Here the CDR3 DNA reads TGTGCCAGCAGCGCGATGTGGACTAGCGGGGACACAGATACGCAGTATTTT.

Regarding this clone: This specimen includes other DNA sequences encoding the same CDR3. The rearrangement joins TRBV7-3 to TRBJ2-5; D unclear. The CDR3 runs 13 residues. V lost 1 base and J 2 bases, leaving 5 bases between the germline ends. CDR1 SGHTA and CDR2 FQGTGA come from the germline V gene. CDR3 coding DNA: TGTGCCAGCAGCTTAAACCGGCAAGAGACCCAGTACTTC. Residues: CASSLNRQETQYF.

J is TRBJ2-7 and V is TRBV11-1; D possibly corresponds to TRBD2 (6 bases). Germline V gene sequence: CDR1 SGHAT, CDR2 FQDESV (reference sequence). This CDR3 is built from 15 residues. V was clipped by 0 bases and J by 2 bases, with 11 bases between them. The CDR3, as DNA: TGTGCCAGCAGCTTAGCTAGCGGTGCGGCCTACGAGCAGTACTTC. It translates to CASSLASGAAYEQYF. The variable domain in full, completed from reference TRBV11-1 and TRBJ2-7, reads EAEVAQSPRYKITEKSQAVAFWCDPISGHATLYWYRQILGQGPELLVQFQDESVVDDSQLPKDRFSAERLKGVDSTLKIQPAELGDSAMYLCASSLASGAAYEQYFGPGTRLTVT.

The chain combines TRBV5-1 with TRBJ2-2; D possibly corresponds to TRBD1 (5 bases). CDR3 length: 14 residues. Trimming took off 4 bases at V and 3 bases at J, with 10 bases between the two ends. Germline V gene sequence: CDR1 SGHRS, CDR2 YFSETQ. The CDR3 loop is CASSPDSYTGELFF. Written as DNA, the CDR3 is TGCGCCAGCAGCCCCGACAGTTACACCGGGGAGCTGTTTTTT.

The CDR3: CASSWGTGGDGYTF. CDR3 nucleotides: TGTGCCAGCAGCTGGGGGACAGGGGGAGATGGCTACACCTTC. This rearrangement joins TRBV7-9 to TRBJ1-2, with 11 bases identical to TRBD1. The CDR3 has 14 amino acids. Germline CDR1 SEHNR, CDR2 FQNEAQ (reference sequence). V was clipped by 4 bases and J by 6 bases; unmatched bases: 4.

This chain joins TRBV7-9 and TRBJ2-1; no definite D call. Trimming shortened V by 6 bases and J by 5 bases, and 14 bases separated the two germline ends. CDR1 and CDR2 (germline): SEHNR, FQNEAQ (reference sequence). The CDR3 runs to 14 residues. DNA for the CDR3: TGTGCCAGCAGACCAGTGGGTTTGAACAATGAGCAGTTCTTC. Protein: CASRPVGLNNEQFF.

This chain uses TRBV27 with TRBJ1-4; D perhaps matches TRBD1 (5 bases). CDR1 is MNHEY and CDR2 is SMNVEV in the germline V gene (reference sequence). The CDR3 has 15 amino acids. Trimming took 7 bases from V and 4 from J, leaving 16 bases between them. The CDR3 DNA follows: TGTGCCAGCAAACCGGGACTGGGGGGTAATGAAAAACTGTTTTTT. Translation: CASKPGLGGNEKLFF. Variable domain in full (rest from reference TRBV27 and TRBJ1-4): EAQVTQNPRYLITVTGKKLTVTCSQNMNHEYMSWYRQDPGLGLRQIYYSMNVEVTDKGDVPEGYKVSRKEKRNFPLILESPSPNQTSLYFCASKPGLGGNEKLFFGSGTQLSVL.

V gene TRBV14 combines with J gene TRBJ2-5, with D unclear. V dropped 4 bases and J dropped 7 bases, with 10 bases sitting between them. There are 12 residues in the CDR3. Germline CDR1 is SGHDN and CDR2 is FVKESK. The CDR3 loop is CASSLILGTQYF. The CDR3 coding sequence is TGTGCCAGCAGCCTAATCCTAGGGACCCAGTACTTC.

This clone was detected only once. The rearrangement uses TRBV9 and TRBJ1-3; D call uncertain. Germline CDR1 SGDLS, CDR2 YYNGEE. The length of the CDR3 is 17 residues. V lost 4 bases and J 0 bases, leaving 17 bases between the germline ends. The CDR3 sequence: CASSSSLGVRSGNTIYF. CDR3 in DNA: TGTGCCAGCAGCTCATCTCTCGGGGTACGCTCTGGAAACACCATATATTTT. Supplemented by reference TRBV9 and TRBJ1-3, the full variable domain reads DSGVTQTPKHLITATGQRVTLRCSPRSGDLSVYWYQQSLDQGLQFLIQYYNGEERAKGNILERFSAQQFPDLHSELNLSSLELGDSALYFCASSSSLGVRSGNTIYFGEGSWLTVV.

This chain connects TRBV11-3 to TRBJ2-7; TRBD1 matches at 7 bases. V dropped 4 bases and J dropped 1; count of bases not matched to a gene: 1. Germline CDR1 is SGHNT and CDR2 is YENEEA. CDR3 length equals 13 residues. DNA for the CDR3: TGTGCCAGCAGCTCGGGACAGTCCTACGAGCAGTACTTC. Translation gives CASSSGQSYEQYF.

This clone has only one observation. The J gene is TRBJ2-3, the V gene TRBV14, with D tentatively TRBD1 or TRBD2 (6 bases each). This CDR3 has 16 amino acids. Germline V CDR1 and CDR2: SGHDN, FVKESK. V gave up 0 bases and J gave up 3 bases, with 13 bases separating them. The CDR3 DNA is TGTGCCAGCAGCCAAGACGTGGGGGGCTATACAGATACGCAGTATTTT. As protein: CASSQDVGGYTDTQYF.

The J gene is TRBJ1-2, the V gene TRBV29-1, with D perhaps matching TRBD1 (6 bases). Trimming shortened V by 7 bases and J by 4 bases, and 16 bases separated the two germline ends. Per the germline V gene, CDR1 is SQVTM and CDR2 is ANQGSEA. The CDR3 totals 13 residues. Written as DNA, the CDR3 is TGCAGCGCGACCCAACAGGGTCCCTATGGCTACACCTTC. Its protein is CSATQQGPYGYTF.

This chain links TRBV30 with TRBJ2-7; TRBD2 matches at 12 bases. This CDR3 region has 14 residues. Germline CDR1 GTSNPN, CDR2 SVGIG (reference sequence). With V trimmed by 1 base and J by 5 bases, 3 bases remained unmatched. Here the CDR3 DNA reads TGTGCCTGGAGTGGACTAGCGGGAGTAAACGAGCAGTACTTC. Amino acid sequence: CAWSGLAGVNEQYF.

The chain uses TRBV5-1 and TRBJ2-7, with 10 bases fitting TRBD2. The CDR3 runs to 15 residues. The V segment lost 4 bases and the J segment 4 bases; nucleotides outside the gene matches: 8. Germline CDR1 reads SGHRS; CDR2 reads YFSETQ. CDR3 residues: CASSPASGSGYEQYF. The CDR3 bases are TGCGCCAGCAGCCCGGCTAGCGGGAGTGGTTACGAGCAGTACTTC.

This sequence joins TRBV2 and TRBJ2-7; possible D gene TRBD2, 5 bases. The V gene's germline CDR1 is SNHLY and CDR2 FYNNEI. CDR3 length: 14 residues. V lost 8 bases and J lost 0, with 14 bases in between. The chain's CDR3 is CASERMGSSYEQYF. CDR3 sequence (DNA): TGTGCCAGCGAAAGGATGGGGAGCTCCTACGAGCAGTACTTC.

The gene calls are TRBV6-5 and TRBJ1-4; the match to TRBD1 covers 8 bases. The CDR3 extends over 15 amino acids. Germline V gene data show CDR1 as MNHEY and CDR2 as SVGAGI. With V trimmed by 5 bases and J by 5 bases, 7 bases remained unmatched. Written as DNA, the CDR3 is TGTGCCAGCAGTAACGACAGGGGTCTGAATGAAAAACTGTTTTTT. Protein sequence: CASSNDRGLNEKLFF.

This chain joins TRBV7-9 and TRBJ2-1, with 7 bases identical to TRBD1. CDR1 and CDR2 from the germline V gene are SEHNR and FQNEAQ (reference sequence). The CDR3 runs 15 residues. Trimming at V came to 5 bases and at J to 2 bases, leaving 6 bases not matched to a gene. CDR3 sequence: CASSPQGVPYNEQFF. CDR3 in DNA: TGTGCCAGCAGCCCTCAGGGGGTCCCCTACAATGAGCAGTTCTTC.

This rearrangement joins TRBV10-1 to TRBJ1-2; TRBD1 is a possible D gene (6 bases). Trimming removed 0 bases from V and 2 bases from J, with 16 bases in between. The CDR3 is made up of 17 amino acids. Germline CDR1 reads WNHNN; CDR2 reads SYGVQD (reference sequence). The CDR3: CASSESTSWTANYGYTF. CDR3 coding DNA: TGCGCCAGCAGTGAGTCCACTTCTTGGACAGCCAACTATGGCTACACCTTC.

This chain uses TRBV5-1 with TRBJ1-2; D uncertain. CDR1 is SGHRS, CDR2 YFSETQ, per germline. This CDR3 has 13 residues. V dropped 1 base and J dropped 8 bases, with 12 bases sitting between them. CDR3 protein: CASSLRAASGYTF. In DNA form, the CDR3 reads TGCGCCAGCAGCTTGAGGGCAGCCAGCGGCTACACCTTC.

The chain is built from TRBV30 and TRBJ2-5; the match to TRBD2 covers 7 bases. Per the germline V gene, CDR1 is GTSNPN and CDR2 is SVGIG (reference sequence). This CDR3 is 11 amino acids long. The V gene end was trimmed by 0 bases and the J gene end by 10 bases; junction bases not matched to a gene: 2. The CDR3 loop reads CAWSVAGNQYF. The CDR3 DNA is TGTGCCTGGAGTGTAGCGGGGAACCAGTACTTC.

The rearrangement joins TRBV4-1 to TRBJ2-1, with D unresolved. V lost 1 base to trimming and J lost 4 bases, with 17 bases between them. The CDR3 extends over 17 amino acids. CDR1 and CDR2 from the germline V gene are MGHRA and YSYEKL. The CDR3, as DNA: TGCGCCAGCAGCCAAGCTAGGAATTCGCTAAGTTACAATGAGCAGTTCTTC. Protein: CASSQARNSLSYNEQFF.

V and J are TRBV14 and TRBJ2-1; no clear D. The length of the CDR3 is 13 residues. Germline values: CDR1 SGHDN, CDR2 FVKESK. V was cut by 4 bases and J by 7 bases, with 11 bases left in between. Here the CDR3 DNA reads TGTGCCAGCAGCCTGGATAGGTTGAATGAGCAGTTCTTC. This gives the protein CASSLDRLNEQFF.